The 24 T cell receptor beta chains given below trace back to one sample, sequenced in a study of shared clonotypes between healthy human individuals. The repertoire was sequenced with immunoSEQ multiplex PCR; TCRdb's copy has only in-frame clones and lacks some. Counted here are hundreds of thousands of clones, approximately 80% occurring once; the ten biggest clones make up 10% to 15%. The sequenced material came from PBMCs. The receptors stem from a woman aged 40 to 50 in good health. Some clones in this sample may be carry-over from other donors' samples.

This clone appeared many times. The chain is built from TRBV7-8 and TRBJ1-5; D unclear. This CDR3 is 17 amino acids long. CDR1 SGHVS and CDR2 FQNEAQ come from the germline V gene. Deletions cut 2 bases from V and 0 bases from J, with 14 bases between. The CDR3 here is CASSLRQADYSNQPQHF. The CDR3 DNA sequence: TGTGCCAGCAGCTTAAGGCAGGCGGACTATAGCAATCAGCCCCAGCATTTT.

This clone was counted ten times or more. The rearrangement joins TRBV2 to TRBJ1-2; TRBD1 agrees at 7 bases. The CDR3 length is 15 residues. Germline CDR1 reads SNHLY; CDR2 reads FYNNEI. V lost 3 bases to trimming and J lost 6 bases; unmatched junction nucleotides: 10. The CDR3 sequence: CASSDRRRQGDGYTF. The CDR3 DNA sequence: TGTGCCAGCAGTGACCGGAGGAGACAGGGAGATGGCTACACCTTC. Based on the CDR3 plus reference TRBV2 and TRBJ1-2, the full variable domain is EPEVTQTPSHQVTQMGQEVILRCVPISNHLYFYWYRQILGQKVEFLVSFYNNEISEKSEIFDDQFSVERPDGSNFTLKIRSTKLEDSAMYFCASSDRRRQGDGYTFGSGTRLTVV.

A single count supports this clone. This chain links TRBV27 with TRBJ2-3, with D possibly being TRBD2 (5 bases). The V and J ends lost 6 bases and 0 bases respectively, with 10 bases between them. CDR1 and CDR2 (germline): MNHEY, SMNVEV (reference sequence). This CDR3 has 14 amino acids. The CDR3 DNA follows: TGTGCCAGCAGGGTAGCGTGGAGCACAGATACGCAGTATTTT. It encodes CASRVAWSTDTQYF.

The V gene is TRBV27, the J gene TRBJ2-7; 7 bases line up with TRBD1. J lost 0 bases, V lost 4 bases, and 9 bases had no gene match. This CDR3 is built from 16 residues. Germline CDR1 is MNHEY and CDR2 is SMNVEV (reference sequence). CDR3 residues: CASSSLSDRSSYEQYF. The CDR3 DNA reads TGTGCCAGCAGTTCCCTTTCGGACAGGAGCTCCTACGAGCAGTACTTC.

Notes on this clone: In the same sample, other DNA sequences code for this CDR3. This sequence joins TRBV5-1 and TRBJ1-2; possibly TRBD1 for D (5 bases). V was cut by 0 bases and J by 5 bases, with 11 bases left in between. Germline V gene data show CDR1 as SGHRS and CDR2 as YFSETQ. The CDR3 extends over 14 amino acids. DNA of the CDR3: TGCGCCAGCAGCTTGGAGCAGGGAGGGTATGGCTACACCTTC. This gives the protein CASSLEQGGYGYTF.

The chain combines TRBV5-6 with TRBJ2-3; D is perhaps TRBD1 or TRBD2 (5 bases each). V shed 0 bases and J shed 3 bases, with 11 bases lying between them. This CDR3 comprises 15 residues. Germline assignment: CDR1 SGHDT and CDR2 YYEEEE. In DNA form, the CDR3 reads TGTGCCAGCAGCTTGGTGTCAGGGAGAACAGATACGCAGTATTTT. It translates to CASSLVSGRTDTQYF.

Comment on this clone: This may be a read error, as it is one base from a much larger clone. The DNA is left out, because the CDR3 cannot be placed on it with certainty; the CDR3 is given as TCRdb lists it. Other DNA sequences within the sample encode an identical CDR3. The rearrangement uses TRBV30 and TRBJ2-3. Counting both end residues, the CDR3 totals 15 amino acids. Germline-derived CDR1 and CDR2 are GTSNPN and SVGIG (reference sequence). This CDR3 is CAWSEVGTGTDTQYF.

The chain uses TRBV5-1 and TRBJ1-1, with no clear D. V lost 4 bases, J lost 1 base, and 14 bases lay in between. CDR1 is SGHRS and CDR2 is YFSETQ in the germline V gene. This CDR3 has 15 residues. CDR3 DNA sequence: TGCGCCAGCAGCAAAACGTCAGTCAAGAACACTGAAGCTTTCTTT. Protein product: CASSKTSVKNTEAFF.

The V call is TRBV30, the J call TRBJ2-7, with D possibly being TRBD2 (6 bases). CDR3 length equals 15 residues. Germline V CDR1 and CDR2: GTSNPN, SVGIG (reference sequence). Trimming left V 3 bases short and J 2 bases short, with 17 bases between. CDR3 nucleotide sequence: TGTGCCTGGAGACCGACGGCGGGGTTAACCTACGAGCAGTACTTC. Translation gives CAWRPTAGLTYEQYF.

The J gene is TRBJ2-5, the V gene TRBV25-1; TRBD1 might be the D (5 bases). CDR1 and CDR2 (germline): MGHDK, SYGVNS. This CDR3 has 13 amino acids. V was pared by 6 bases and J by 3 bases, with 11 bases between. The CDR3 region has the DNA TGTGCCAGCAGCGCCCCCAGGGAAGAGACCCAGTACTTC. Its protein is CASSAPREETQYF.

The chain carries TRBV5-6 and TRBJ2-7; D possibly corresponds to TRBD1 (5 bases). The CDR3 consists of 14 residues. The germline CDR1 and CDR2 sequences are SGHDT and YYEEEE. The V end was cut by 4 bases, the J end by 2 bases, with 13 bases between. This CDR3 is CASSVPRVPYEQYF. CDR3 nucleotides: TGTGCCAGCAGCGTTCCCAGGGTTCCCTACGAGCAGTACTTC.

Comment on this clone: Other DNA sequences from this sample encode an identical CDR3 as well. This chain uses TRBV2 with TRBJ2-7; 9 bases align to TRBD1. Germline assignment: CDR1 SNHLY and CDR2 FYNNEI. J gave up 3 bases and V 6 bases, and 3 bases lay outside the gene matches. The CDR3 is 13 amino acids. DNA for the CDR3: TGTGCCAGCAGGGACAGGGGCAGCTACGAGCAGTACTTC. Translated, it gives CASRDRGSYEQYF.

The chain is built from TRBV11-1 and TRBJ2-5, with 7 nucleotides matching TRBD1. Germline assignment: CDR1 SGHAT and CDR2 FQDESV (reference sequence). V shed 1 base, J shed 3 bases, and the junction held 5 bases outside the gene matches. The length of the CDR3 is 15 residues. CDR3 sequence reads: CASSLDPGGEETQYF. The CDR3 DNA reads as TGTGCCAGCAGCTTAGATCCAGGGGGAGAAGAGACCCAGTACTTC. The full variable domain, with the rest looked up from reference TRBV11-1 and TRBJ2-5, is EAEVAQSPRYKITEKSQAVAFWCDPISGHATLYWYRQILGQGPELLVQFQDESVVDDSQLPKDRFSAERLKGVDSTLKIQPAELGDSAMYLCASSLDPGGEETQYFGPGTRLLVL.

The rearrangement uses TRBV19 and TRBJ2-7, with D perhaps TRBD1 (5 bases). The germline V and J ends were trimmed by 3 bases and 3 bases, with 12 bases remaining between them. CDR3 length equals 14 residues. The germline CDR1 and CDR2 sequences are LNHDA and SQIVND (reference sequence). DNA of the CDR3: TGTGCCAGTAGTATGGTTCAGGGCCGCTACGAGCAGTACTTC. Translated, it gives CASSMVQGRYEQYF.

The genes are TRBV7-6 and TRBJ2-1, with 9 bases identical to TRBD2. The CDR3 contains 16 residues. With 5 bases clipped from V and 8 bases from J, the junction kept 13 bases outside the gene matches. Germline CDR1 reads SGHVS; CDR2 reads FNYEAQ. The CDR3 DNA is TGTGCCAGCAGCCTCAGAGGAGCGGGAGGAGTCTATGAGCAGTTCTTC. Translating it yields CASSLRGAGGVYEQFF.

This clone was seen ten or more times. The chain combines TRBV10-2 with TRBJ2-7, with 9 bases that match TRBD1. Looked up from germline, CDR1 is WSHSY and CDR2 is SAAADI. V lost 0 bases and J lost 6; bases outside the gene matches: 9. The CDR3 sequence is 16 residues long. CDR3 nucleotide sequence: TGCGCCAGCAGTGAGTCTAGGGACAGGGATAGCGGCGAGCAGTACTTC. It translates to CASSESRDRDSGEQYF.

The chain combines TRBV2 with TRBJ1-5; no definite D call. V shed 8 bases and J shed 1 base, with 12 bases lying between them. Per germline, CDR1 SNHLY and CDR2 FYNNEI. The CDR3 runs 14 residues. CDR3 in amino acids: CASGRYGSNQPQHF. CDR3 sequence (DNA): TGTGCCAGCGGCCGTTATGGAAGCAATCAGCCCCAGCATTTT.

This sequence joins TRBV2 and TRBJ1-2; 8 positions agree with TRBD1. This CDR3 is built from 15 residues. V lost 2 bases to trimming and J lost 2 bases; unmatched junction nucleotides: 4. CDR1 is SNHLY and CDR2 is FYNNEI in the germline V gene. The CDR3 region is CASSERQGANYGYTF. CDR3 nucleotides: TGTGCCAGCAGTGAACGTCAGGGGGCAAACTATGGCTACACCTTC.

V gene TRBV2 combines with J gene TRBJ1-5; D is unclear. The length of the CDR3 is 13 residues. Trimming shortened V by 6 bases and J by 6 bases, and 12 bases separated the two germline ends. Per germline, CDR1 SNHLY and CDR2 FYNNEI. The CDR3 sequence: CASRETDIQPQHF. The DNA of the CDR3 is TGTGCCAGCAGAGAGACTGACATTCAGCCCCAGCATTTT.

In nucleotides, the CDR3 is TGTGCCAGCAGTTACTCTGCAGATAAACTGTTTTTT. It specifies CASSYSADKLFF. The chain combines TRBV6-6 with TRBJ1-4; no reliable D call. The V gene's germline CDR1 is MNHNY and CDR2 SVGAGI (reference sequence). Trimming left V 0 bases short and J 11 bases short, with 7 bases between. The length of the CDR3 is 12 residues.

The chain is built from TRBV7-9 and TRBJ2-3; 7 positions agree with TRBD2. Germline CDR1 SEHNR, CDR2 FQNEAQ (reference sequence). After removal of 0 bases from V and 2 bases from J, the junction contained 5 bases not matched to a gene. The CDR3 has 16 residues. This chain's CDR3 is CASSLAPAGTTDTQYF. The DNA for the CDR3 is TGTGCCAGCAGCTTAGCCCCAGCGGGGACCACAGATACGCAGTATTTT. The full variable domain, completed using reference TRBV7-9 and TRBJ2-3, is DTGVSQNPRHKITKRGQNVTFRCDPISEHNRLYWYRQTLGQGPEFLTYFQNEAQLEKSRLLSDRFSAERPKGSFSTLEIQRTEQGDSAMYLCASSLAPAGTTDTQYFGPGTRLTVL.

The chain has TRBV7-8 and TRBJ2-7; TRBD2 might be the D (5 bases). CDR1 is SGHVS, CDR2 FQNEAQ, per germline. The CDR3 loop spans 16 amino acids. V lost 2 bases to trimming and J lost 1 base, with 15 bases between them. DNA for the CDR3: TGTGCCAGCAGCTTATTTCCGGGAACCTATTCCTACGAGCAGTACTTC. This encodes CASSLFPGTYSYEQYF. Variable domain in full (rest from reference TRBV7-8 and TRBJ2-7): GAGVSQSPRYKVAKRGQDVALRCDPISGHVSLFWYQQALGQGPEFLTYFQNEAQLDKSGLPSDRFFAERPEGSVSTLKIQRTQQEDSAVYLCASSLFPGTYSYEQYFGPGTRLTVT.

This clone was seen once. This chain connects TRBV7-2 to TRBJ2-1; 9 bases are shared with TRBD1. The germline V gene has CDR1 SGHTA and CDR2 FQGNSA. The CDR3 sequence is 15 residues long. Trimming took 5 bases from V and 8 from J; bases not matched to a gene: 10. CDR3 nucleotides: TGTGCCAGCAGCGCACCGGGACAGGGTCCTCATGAGCAGTTCTTC. Its protein is CASSAPGQGPHEQFF. The full variable domain, completed using reference TRBV7-2 and TRBJ2-1, is GAGVSQSPSNKVTEKGKDVELRCDPISGHTALYWYRQSLGQGLEFLIYFQGNSAPDKSGLPSDRFSAERTGGSVSTLTIQRTQQEDSAVYLCASSAPGQGPHEQFFGPGTRLTVL.

This rearrangement joins TRBV28 to TRBJ1-1; D uncertain. This CDR3 is 11 amino acids long. With 8 bases removed from V and 10 bases from J, the gap between germline ends came to 14 bases. From germline, CDR1 is MDHEN and CDR2 SYDVKM. The CDR3 DNA sequence: TGTGCCAGCCGTGTCCCAGGCGGAGCTTTCTTT. Translation: CASRVPGGAFF. The variable domain in full, completed from reference TRBV28 and TRBJ1-1, reads DVKVTQSSRYLVKRTGEKVFLECVQDMDHENMFWYRQDPGLGLRLIYFSYDVKMKEKGDIPEGYSVSREKKERFSLILESASTNQTSMYLCASRVPGGAFFGQGTRLTVV.